One sample yielded the 27 T cell receptor beta chains listed below, sequenced in a study of early T cells in non-severe SARS-CoV-2 infection. TCRdb independently ran MiXCR on the 5' RACE reads; one entry per CDR3 protein. This sample yields 80,000 or so distinct CDR3 sequences, of which approximately 10% are seen a single time; 12% belongs to the top ten. This sample comprised whole blood, obtained at baseline. These receptors were taken from an adult who was a healthcare worker with PCR-confirmed SARS-CoV-2 infection or an uninfected control (not recorded which).

V is TRBV11-2 and J is TRBJ1-4; D unresolved. CDR3 length equals 17 residues. CDR1 and CDR2 (germline): SGHAT, FQNNGV. The V and J ends lost 7 bases and 4 bases respectively, with 22 bases between them. The CDR3 nucleotides are TGTGCCAGCAACATTCCCTTTCCTGCAGGCGTTAATGAAAAACTGTTTTTT. As protein: CASNIPFPAGVNEKLFF.

The rearrangement links TRBV2 to TRBJ2-7; D might be TRBD1 (5 bases). The CDR3 runs 14 residues. The V gene's germline CDR1 is SNHLY and CDR2 FYNNEI. Trimming shortened V by 4 bases and J by 2 bases, and 12 bases separated the two germline ends. The DNA for the CDR3 is TGTGCCAGCAGTGGACAGCGAAGTACCTACGAGCAGTACTTC. Translating it yields CASSGQRSTYEQYF.

The rearrangement joins TRBV29-1 to TRBJ2-7, with 7 bases matching TRBD1. V was clipped by 7 bases and J by 2 bases; unmatched bases: 14. The CDR3 contains 15 residues. Germline loops: CDR1 SQVTM, CDR2 ANQGSEA. In DNA form, the CDR3 reads TGCAGCGCCCGACCCGCGACAGGGTCTGCCTACGAGCAGTACTTC. Translated, it gives CSARPATGSAYEQYF.

In its sample, this clonotype was seen many times. The chain employs TRBV7-6 and TRBJ2-1, with D possibly being TRBD2 (6 bases). The germline V gene has CDR1 SGHVS and CDR2 FNYEAQ. The V end lost 0 bases, the J end lost 8 bases, and 8 bases lay between the germline ends. This CDR3 region has 13 residues. Here the CDR3 reads CASSLAGGDEQFF. Here the CDR3 DNA reads TGTGCCAGCAGCTTAGCGGGAGGCGATGAGCAGTTCTTC.

The rearrangement joins TRBV11-2 to TRBJ1-1; 8 bases agree with TRBD1. V lost 3 bases and J lost 4; bases outside the gene matches: 4. CDR3 length equals 14 residues. CDR1 is SGHAT and CDR2 is FQNNGV in the germline V gene. The CDR3 loop is CASSFDRGGTEAFF. The DNA of the CDR3 is TGTGCCAGCAGCTTCGACAGGGGAGGCACTGAAGCTTTCTTT.

This clonotype was picked up many times. This CDR3 is CASSNRGLGQQYF. For the CDR3, the DNA is TGTGCCAGCAGTAACAGGGGGCTAGGTCAGCAGTACTTC. The chain recombines TRBV6-5 with TRBJ2-7; 9 bases match TRBD1. CDR3 length: 13 amino acids. Germline loops: CDR1 MNHEY, CDR2 SVGAGI. V shed 5 bases and J 8 bases; nucleotides not matched to a gene: 7.

The genes are TRBV11-2 and TRBJ2-1; D uncertain. Germline CDR1 and CDR2: SGHAT and FQNNGV. The CDR3 contains 14 residues. Trimming took 5 bases from V and 6 from J, leaving 14 bases between them. The CDR3 sequence is CASSLGQTVNEQFF. CDR3 nucleotides: TGTGCCAGCAGCCTTGGGCAGACGGTCAATGAGCAGTTCTTC.

V is TRBV28 and J is TRBJ2-3, with D possibly being TRBD1 (5 bases). With 1 base removed from V and 4 bases from J, the gap between germline ends came to 9 bases. The CDR3 is 14 residues long. Germline CDR1 MDHEN, CDR2 SYDVKM. The CDR3 DNA is TGTGCCAGCAGTTTATTGGCAGGGCCAGATACGCAGTATTTT. Translated: CASSLLAGPDTQYF.

This clonotype was picked up a small number of times. This rearrangement joins TRBV11-2 to TRBJ2-5; D uncertain. Germline lookup yields CDR1 SGHAT and CDR2 FQNNGV. Trimming took 1 base from V and 0 from J, leaving 9 bases between them. The CDR3 runs 15 residues. The CDR3 loop is CASSLGAAYQETQYF. The DNA for the CDR3 is TGTGCCAGCAGCTTAGGGGCAGCGTACCAAGAGACCCAGTACTTC. The full variable domain, in which reference TRBV11-2 and TRBJ2-5 provide the parts outside the CDR3, is EAGVAQSPRYKIIEKRQSVAFWCNPISGHATLYWYQQILGQGPKLLIQFQNNGVVDDSQLPKDRFSAERLKGVDSTLKIQPAKLEDSAVYLCASSLGAAYQETQYFGPGTRLLVL.

This chain connects TRBV5-5 to TRBJ2-2; no clear D gene. Germline lookup yields CDR1 SGHKS and CDR2 YYEKEE (reference sequence). V gave up 3 bases and J gave up 0 bases, with 18 bases separating them. The CDR3 is 18 residues long. CDR3 nucleotides: TGTGCCAGCAGCTCGGCAGCCGGCCGGGCCCCGAACACCGGGGAGCTGTTTTTT. The encoded protein is CASSSAAGRAPNTGELFF.

The chain is built from TRBV6-5 and TRBJ1-4, with unresolved D. Trimming stripped 2 bases from V and 11 bases from J, with 12 bases between. This CDR3 region has 13 residues. Per germline, CDR1 MNHEY and CDR2 SVGAGI. CDR3: CASSYRSSVKLFF. The CDR3 DNA is TGTGCCAGCAGTTACCGATCCTCTGTGAAACTGTTTTTT.

The genes are TRBV25-1 and TRBJ2-3; D is undetermined. V was trimmed by 1 base and J by 2 bases, leaving 7 bases between them. This CDR3 has 14 residues. Looked up from germline, CDR1 is MGHDK and CDR2 is SYGVNS. The CDR3 DNA reads TGTGCCAGCAGTGAATTGACCTACACAGATACGCAGTATTTT. This encodes CASSELTYTDTQYF.

This clonotype has only a few counts. This sequence joins TRBV20-1 and TRBJ2-3, with 9 bases aligning to TRBD1. Trimming took 6 bases from V and 1 from J; bases not matched to a gene: 8. The CDR3 extends over 15 amino acids. Germline assignment: CDR1 DFQATT and CDR2 SNEGSKA (reference sequence). The CDR3 DNA reads TGCAGTGCACGCTGGACAGGGGCCGGCACAGATACGCAGTATTTT. Its translation: CSARWTGAGTDTQYF.

The J gene is TRBJ1-5, the V gene TRBV6-6; D not certain. The germline V gene has CDR1 MNHNY and CDR2 SVGAGI (reference sequence). V was clipped by 4 bases and J by 1 base, with 8 bases between them. The CDR3 length is 14 residues. CDR3 amino acids: CASSWATSNQPQHF. CDR3 nucleotide sequence: TGTGCCAGCAGTTGGGCAACAAGCAATCAGCCCCAGCATTTT.

Only a few counts were recorded for this clonotype. The V gene is TRBV7-3, the J gene TRBJ2-1; D is possibly TRBD1 or TRBD2 (5 bases each). This CDR3 has 15 residues. In germline, CDR1 is SGHTA, CDR2 FQGTGA. V gave up 3 bases and J gave up 12 bases, with 21 bases separating them. The CDR3 nucleotides are TGTGCCAGCAGCTTCGATAACGCTGGTGGGGGTACGCAGTTCTTC. Its translation is CASSFDNAGGGTQFF.

In this sample, this clonotype turned up a few times. The CDR3 region is CASSPGTGDYEQYF. The CDR3 DNA follows: TGTGCCAGCAGCCCGGGGACAGGGGATTACGAGCAGTACTTC. This chain links TRBV7-6 with TRBJ2-7; 10 bases are shared with TRBD1. V shed 5 bases, J shed 4 bases, and the junction held 5 bases outside the gene matches. This CDR3 spans 14 amino acids. Germline V gene sequence: CDR1 SGHVS, CDR2 FNYEAQ. Complete variable domain (other parts from reference TRBV7-6 and TRBJ2-7): GAGVSQSPRYKVTKRGQDVALRCDPISGHVSLYWYRQALGQGPEFLTYFNYEAQQDKSGLPNDRFSAERPEGSISTLTIQRTEQRDSAMYRCASSPGTGDYEQYFGPGTRLTVT.

This clonotype appeared a few times. The junction differs from germline at one of its ends, possibly a read error. This chain uses TRBV9 with TRBJ2-3; tentative D call: TRBD2 (5 bases). CDR3 length equals 19 residues. Germline values: CDR1 SGDLS, CDR2 YYNGEE. CDR3 loop: CASSGLTPTTAASTDTQYF. The CDR3 DNA reads TGTGCCAGCAGCGGACTGACGCCGACAACCGCTGCTAGCACAGACACGCAGTATTTT.

The genes are TRBV6-1 and TRBJ2-2; D tentatively reads TRBD1 or TRBD2 (5 bases each). The CDR3 covers 16 residues. The germline V gene has CDR1 MNHNS and CDR2 SASEGT. V shed 3 bases and J shed 4 bases, with 15 bases lying between them. The CDR3 DNA follows: TGTGCCAGCAGTGACCCGGGACGGGCGGGCACCGGGGAGCTGTTTTTT. Encoded protein: CASSDPGRAGTGELFF.

This clonotype turned up a few times. This chain links TRBV29-1 with TRBJ1-1; D perhaps matches TRBD1 (5 bases). This CDR3 is 13 amino acids long. CDR1 is SQVTM, CDR2 ANQGSEA, per germline. Trimming shortened V by 2 bases and J by 6 bases, and 13 bases separated the two germline ends. CDR3 region: CSVERTAGAEAFF. The CDR3 nucleotides are TGCAGCGTTGAACGGACGGCGGGGGCTGAAGCTTTCTTT.

The chain combines TRBV29-1 with TRBJ1-2; 8 nucleotides line up with TRBD1. The CDR3 is 13 residues long. The V segment lost 6 bases and the J segment 1 base; nucleotides outside the gene matches: 4. The V gene's germline CDR1 is SQVTM and CDR2 ANQGSEA. DNA for the CDR3: TGCAGCGTCCACAGGGGGGATAACTATGGCTACACCTTC. Translated, it gives CSVHRGDNYGYTF.

This clonotype has a count of ten or more. The J gene is TRBJ2-2, the V gene TRBV7-2; TRBD1 agrees at 7 bases. CDR3 length: 15 residues. Germline CDR1 SGHTA, CDR2 FQGNSA. The J segment lost 5 bases and the V segment lost 8 bases, leaving 11 bases of the junction unmatched. The CDR3 region is CASSLRDRTTGELFF. Written as DNA, the CDR3 is TGTGCCAGCTCCCTCCGGGACAGAACAACCGGGGAGCTGTTTTTT.

The V gene is TRBV11-2, the J gene TRBJ2-6; D remains ambiguous. The germline CDR1 and CDR2 sequences are SGHAT and FQNNGV. This CDR3 spans 12 amino acids. V was clipped by 6 bases and J by 6 bases, with 6 bases between them. The CDR3 coding sequence is TGTGCCAGCAGATTCGCGGCCAACGTCCTGACTTTC. Amino acid sequence: CASRFAANVLTF. The entire variable domain, with the rest obtained from reference TRBV11-2 and TRBJ2-6, is as follows: EAGVAQSPRYKIIEKRQSVAFWCNPISGHATLYWYQQILGQGPKLLIQFQNNGVVDDSQLPKDRFSAERLKGVDSTLKIQPAKLEDSAVYLCASRFAANVLTFGAGSRLTVL.

The table lists this clonotype with many counts. This chain joins TRBV5-1 and TRBJ2-5; 10 bases are a match to TRBD2. V trimming: 4 bases; J trimming: 4 bases; junction bases outside the gene matches: 4. The CDR3 contains 14 residues. Germline V gene sequence: CDR1 SGHRS, CDR2 YFSETQ. The CDR3 sequence: CASSPLAGGETQYF. The CDR3 DNA follows: TGCGCCAGCAGCCCCTTAGCGGGGGGAGAGACCCAGTACTTC.

In its sample, this clonotype was seen many times. The gene calls are TRBV15 and TRBJ2-1; either TRBD1 or TRBD2 may fit D (5 bases each). Germline V gene data show CDR1 as LNHNV and CDR2 as YYDKDF (reference sequence). Trimming took 3 bases from V and 6 from J, leaving 18 bases between them. The CDR3 is made up of 16 amino acids. The CDR3 spells CATSSSRASRGNEQFF. DNA of the CDR3: TGTGCCACCAGCAGCTCCAGGGCTAGCAGAGGCAATGAGCAGTTCTTC. The full variable domain, rest sourced from reference TRBV15 and TRBJ2-1, is DAMVIQNPRYQVTQFGKPVTLSCSQTLNHNVMYWYQQKSSQAPKLLFHYYDKDFNNEADTPDNFQSRRPNTSFCFLDIRSPGLGDTAMYLCATSSSRASRGNEQFFGPGTRLTVL.

The rearrangement links TRBV19 to TRBJ2-2; D is ambiguous. From germline, CDR1 is LNHDA and CDR2 SQIVND (reference sequence). The length of the CDR3 is 16 residues. The germline V and J ends were trimmed by 5 bases and 1 base, with 14 bases remaining between them. The CDR3 DNA follows: TGTGCCAGTAGTCCCCTTGGGGAAGTGAACACCGGGGAGCTGTTTTTT. Protein: CASSPLGEVNTGELFF. The full variable domain, in which reference TRBV19 and TRBJ2-2 provide the parts outside the CDR3, is DGGITQSPKYLFRKEGQNVTLSCEQNLNHDAMYWYRQDPGQGLRLIYYSQIVNDFQKGDIAEGYSVSREKKESFPLTVTSAQKNPTAFYLCASSPLGEVNTGELFFGEGSRLTVL.

V is TRBV6-5 and J is TRBJ1-1, with a possible D match to TRBD1 (5 bases). Per the germline V gene, CDR1 is MNHEY and CDR2 is SVGAGI. V was clipped by 0 bases and J by 11 bases, with 16 bases between them. The CDR3 is made up of 14 amino acids. The CDR3 DNA follows: TGTGCCAGCAGTTACTCCCAGGGAGGGGTATGGGCTTTCTTT. Amino acids: CASSYSQGGVWAFF.

This chain joins TRBV12-3 or TRBV12-4 and TRBJ1-4, with D unclear. This CDR3 is 15 amino acids long. V lost 6 bases, J lost 3 bases, and 14 bases lay in between. The CDR3 DNA reads TGTGCCAGCAGCCTCTTCCGGGGAGCTAATGAAAAACTGTTTTTT. As protein: CASSLFRGANEKLFF.